What follows is one T cell receptor beta chain and its context. These data are taken from a study of lymphopenia after photon versus proton radiotherapy. Some clones are missing from TCRdb's copy, which holds only in-frame ones; the method was immunoSEQ multiplex PCR. This table holds 60,000 or so clones, 87% found once. This CDR3 spans 16 amino acids. CDR1 and CDR2 (germline): MNHNY, SVGAGI (reference sequence). V was pared by 6 bases and J by 1 base, with 11 bases of the junction left unmatched. The input for sequencing was peripheral blood, taken from a patient treated with proton-based radiotherapy. The gene calls are TRBV6-6 and TRBJ1-1; 7 nucleotides align to TRBD1. The receptor was isolated from a man older than 75 with esophageal cancer. The CDR3 reads CASSPKGTAPNTEAFF. In DNA form, the CDR3 reads TGTGCCAGCAGCCCAAAGGGGACAGCTCCGAACACTGAAGCTTTCTTT.